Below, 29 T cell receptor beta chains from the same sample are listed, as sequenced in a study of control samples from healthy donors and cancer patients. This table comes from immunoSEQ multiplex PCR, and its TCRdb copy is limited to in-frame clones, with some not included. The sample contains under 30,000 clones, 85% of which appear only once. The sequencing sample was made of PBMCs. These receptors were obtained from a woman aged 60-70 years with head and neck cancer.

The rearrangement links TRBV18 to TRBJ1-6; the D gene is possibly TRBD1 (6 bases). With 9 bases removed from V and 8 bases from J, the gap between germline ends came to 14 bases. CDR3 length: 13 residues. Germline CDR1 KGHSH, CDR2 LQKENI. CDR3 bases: TGTGCCAGTACAGGGCAGTCGGATTCACCCCTCCACTTT. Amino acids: CASTGQSDSPLHF.

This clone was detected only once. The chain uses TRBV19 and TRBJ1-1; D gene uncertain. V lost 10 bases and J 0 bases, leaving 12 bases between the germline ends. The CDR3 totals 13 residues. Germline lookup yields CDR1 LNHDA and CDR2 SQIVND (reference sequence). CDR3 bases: TGTGCCACCTCCCCCGGGTTGAACACTGAAGCTTTCTTT. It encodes CATSPGLNTEAFF.

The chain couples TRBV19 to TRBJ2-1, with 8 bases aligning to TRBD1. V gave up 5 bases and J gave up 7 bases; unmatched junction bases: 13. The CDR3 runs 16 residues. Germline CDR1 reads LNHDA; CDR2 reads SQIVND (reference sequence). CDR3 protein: CASSLAGRGRMNEQFF. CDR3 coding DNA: TGTGCCAGTAGTTTGGCGGGCAGGGGGCGAATGAATGAGCAGTTCTTC.

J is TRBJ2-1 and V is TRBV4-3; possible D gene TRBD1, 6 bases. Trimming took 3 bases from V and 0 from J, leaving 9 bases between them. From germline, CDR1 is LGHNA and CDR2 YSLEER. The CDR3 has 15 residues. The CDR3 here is CASSHDRSSYNEQFF. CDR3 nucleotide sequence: TGCGCCAGCAGCCATGACAGGAGCTCCTACAATGAGCAGTTCTTC.

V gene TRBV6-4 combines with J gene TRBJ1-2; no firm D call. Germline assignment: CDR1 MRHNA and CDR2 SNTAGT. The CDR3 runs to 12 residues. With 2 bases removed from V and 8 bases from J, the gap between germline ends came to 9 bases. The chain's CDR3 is CASSDAGIGYTF. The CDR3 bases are TGTGCCAGCAGTGACGCCGGGATCGGCTACACCTTC.

CDR3 region: CASSQANLITTGELFF. CDR3 sequence (DNA): TGCGCCAGCAGCCAAGCGAACCTGATTACGACCGGGGAGCTGTTTTTT. The chain recombines TRBV4-1 with TRBJ2-2, with D unclear. The germline gives CDR1 MGHRA, CDR2 YSYEKL. The CDR3 totals 16 residues. V dropped 1 base and J dropped 5 bases, with 14 bases sitting between them.

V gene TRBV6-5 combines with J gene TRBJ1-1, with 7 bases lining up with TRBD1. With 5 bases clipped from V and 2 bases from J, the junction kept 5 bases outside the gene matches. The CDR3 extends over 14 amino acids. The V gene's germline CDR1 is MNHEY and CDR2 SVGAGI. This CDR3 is CASSTDRANTEAFF. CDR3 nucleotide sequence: TGTGCCAGCAGTACCGACAGGGCTAACACTGAAGCTTTCTTT.

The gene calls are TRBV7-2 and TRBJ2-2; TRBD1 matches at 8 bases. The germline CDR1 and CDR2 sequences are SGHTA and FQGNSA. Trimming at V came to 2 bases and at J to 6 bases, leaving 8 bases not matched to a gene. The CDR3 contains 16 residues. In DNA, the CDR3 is TGTGCCAGCAGCTTAAATGCAGGGGGCCTTGCCGGGGAGCTGTTTTTT. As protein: CASSLNAGGLAGELFF.

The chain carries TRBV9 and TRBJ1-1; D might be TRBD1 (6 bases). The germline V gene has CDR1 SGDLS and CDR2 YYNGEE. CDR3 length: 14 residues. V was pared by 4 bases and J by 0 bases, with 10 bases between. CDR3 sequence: CASSLTGLNTEAFF. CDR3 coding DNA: TGTGCCAGCAGCTTGACAGGCTTGAACACTGAAGCTTTCTTT. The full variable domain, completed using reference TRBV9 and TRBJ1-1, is DSGVTQTPKHLITATGQRVTLRCSPRSGDLSVYWYQQSLDQGLQFLIQYYNGEERAKGNILERFSAQQFPDLHSELNLSSLELGDSALYFCASSLTGLNTEAFFGQGTRLTVV.

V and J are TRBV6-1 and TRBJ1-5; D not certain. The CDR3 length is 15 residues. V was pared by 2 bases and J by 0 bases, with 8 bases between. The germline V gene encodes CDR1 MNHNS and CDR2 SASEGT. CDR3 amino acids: CASSEQAGSNQPQHF. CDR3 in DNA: TGTGCCAGCAGTGAACAGGCCGGTAGCAATCAGCCCCAGCATTTT.

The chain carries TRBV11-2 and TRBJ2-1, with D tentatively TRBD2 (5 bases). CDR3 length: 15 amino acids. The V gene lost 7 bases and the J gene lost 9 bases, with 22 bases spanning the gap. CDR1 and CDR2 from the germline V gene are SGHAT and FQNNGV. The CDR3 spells CASTLALPDRGEQFF. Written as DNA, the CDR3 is TGTGCCAGCACCTTGGCTCTCCCCGATCGGGGTGAGCAGTTCTTC.

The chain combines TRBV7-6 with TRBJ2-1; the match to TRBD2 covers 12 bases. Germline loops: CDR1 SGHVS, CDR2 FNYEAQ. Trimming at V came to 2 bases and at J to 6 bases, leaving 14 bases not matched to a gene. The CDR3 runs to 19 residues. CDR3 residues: CASSLLTGLAGLGGNEQFF. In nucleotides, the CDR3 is TGTGCCAGCAGCTTACTCACAGGACTAGCGGGACTAGGGGGCAATGAGCAGTTCTTC.

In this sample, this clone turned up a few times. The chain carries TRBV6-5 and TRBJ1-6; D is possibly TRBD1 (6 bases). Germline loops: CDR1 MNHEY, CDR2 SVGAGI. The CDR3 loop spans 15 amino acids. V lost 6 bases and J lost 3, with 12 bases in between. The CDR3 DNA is TGTGCCAGCAGATACAGGGCGAACTATAATTCACCCCTCCACTTT. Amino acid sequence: CASRYRANYNSPLHF.

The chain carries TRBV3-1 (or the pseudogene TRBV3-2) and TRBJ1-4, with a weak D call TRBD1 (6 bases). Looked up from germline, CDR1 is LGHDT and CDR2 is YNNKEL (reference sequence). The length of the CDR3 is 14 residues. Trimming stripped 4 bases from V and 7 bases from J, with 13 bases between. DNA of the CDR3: TGTGCCAGCAGCCCCGTACAGGGTGGTGAAAAACTGTTTTTT. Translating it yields CASSPVQGGEKLFF.

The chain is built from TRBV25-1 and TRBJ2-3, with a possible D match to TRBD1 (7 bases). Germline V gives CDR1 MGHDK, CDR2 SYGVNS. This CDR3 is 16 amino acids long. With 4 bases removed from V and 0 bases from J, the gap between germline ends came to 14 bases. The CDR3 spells CASSATQGTSTDTQYF. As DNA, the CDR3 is TGTGCCAGCAGTGCGACACAGGGGACTAGCACAGATACGCAGTATTTT.

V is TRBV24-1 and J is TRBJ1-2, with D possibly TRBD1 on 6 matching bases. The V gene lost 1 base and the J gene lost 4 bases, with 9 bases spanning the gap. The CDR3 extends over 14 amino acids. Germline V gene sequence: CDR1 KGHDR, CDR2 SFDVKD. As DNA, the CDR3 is TGTGCCACCAGTGATTTTACAGGGCTCTATGGCTACACCTTC. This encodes CATSDFTGLYGYTF.

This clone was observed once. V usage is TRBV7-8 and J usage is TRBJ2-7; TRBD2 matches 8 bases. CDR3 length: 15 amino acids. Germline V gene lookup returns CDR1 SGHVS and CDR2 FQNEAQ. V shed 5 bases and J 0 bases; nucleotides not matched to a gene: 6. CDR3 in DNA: TGTGCCAGCAGCCGGGGGGGAGCGAGCTCCTACGAGCAGTACTTC. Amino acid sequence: CASSRGGASSYEQYF.

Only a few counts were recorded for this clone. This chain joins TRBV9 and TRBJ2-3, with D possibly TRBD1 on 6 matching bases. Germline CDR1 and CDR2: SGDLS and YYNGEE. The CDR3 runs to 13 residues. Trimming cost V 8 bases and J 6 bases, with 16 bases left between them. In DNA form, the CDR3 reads TGTGCCAGTACCCGCACTCAGGGGGATACGCAGTATTTT. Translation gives CASTRTQGDTQYF.

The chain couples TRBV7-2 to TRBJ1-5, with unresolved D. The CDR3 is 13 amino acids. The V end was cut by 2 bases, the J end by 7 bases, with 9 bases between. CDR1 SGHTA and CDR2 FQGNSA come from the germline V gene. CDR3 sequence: CASSLSPTQPQHF. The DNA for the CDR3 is TGTGCCAGCAGCTTATCCCCAACCCAGCCCCAGCATTTT.

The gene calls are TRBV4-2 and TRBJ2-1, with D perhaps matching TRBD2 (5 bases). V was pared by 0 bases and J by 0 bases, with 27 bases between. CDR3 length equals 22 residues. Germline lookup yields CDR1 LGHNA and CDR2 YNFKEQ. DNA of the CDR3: TGTGCCAGCAGCCAAGATCTTCCGGAGCGGTTAACCGTGGGGAGCTCCTACAATGAGCAGTTCTTC. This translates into CASSQDLPERLTVGSSYNEQFF.

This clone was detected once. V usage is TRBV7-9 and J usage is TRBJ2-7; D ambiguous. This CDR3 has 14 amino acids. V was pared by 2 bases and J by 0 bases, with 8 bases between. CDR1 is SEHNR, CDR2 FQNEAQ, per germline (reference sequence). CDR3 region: CASSLTGASYEQYF. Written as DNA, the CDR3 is TGTGCCAGCAGCTTAACGGGTGCCTCCTACGAGCAGTACTTC.

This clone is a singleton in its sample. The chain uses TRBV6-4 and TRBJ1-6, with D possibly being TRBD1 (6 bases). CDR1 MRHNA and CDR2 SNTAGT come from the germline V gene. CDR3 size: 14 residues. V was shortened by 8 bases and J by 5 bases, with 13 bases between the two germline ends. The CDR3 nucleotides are TGTGCCAGCGGGACGGGACACAATAATTCACCCCTCCACTTT. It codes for CASGTGHNNSPLHF.

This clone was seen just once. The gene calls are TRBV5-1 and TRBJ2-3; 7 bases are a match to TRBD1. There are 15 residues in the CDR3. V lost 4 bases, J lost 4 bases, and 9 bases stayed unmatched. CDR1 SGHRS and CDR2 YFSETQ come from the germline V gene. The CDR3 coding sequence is TGCGCCAGCAGCGCCCGACAGGGTAGCGCAGATACGCAGTATTTT. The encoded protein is CASSARQGSADTQYF.

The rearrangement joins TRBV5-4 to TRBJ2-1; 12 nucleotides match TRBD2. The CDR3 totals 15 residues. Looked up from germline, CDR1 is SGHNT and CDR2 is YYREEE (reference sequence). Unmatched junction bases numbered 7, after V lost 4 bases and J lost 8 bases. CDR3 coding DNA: TGTGCCAGCAGCGCTAGCGGGGGGGCTATGTATGAGCAGTTCTTC. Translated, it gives CASSASGGAMYEQFF. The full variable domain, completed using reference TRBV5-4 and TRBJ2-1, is ETGVTQSPTHLIKTRGQQVTLRCSSQSGHNTVSWYQQALGQGPQFIFQYYREEENGRGNFPPRFSGLQFPNYSSELNVNALELDDSALYLCASSASGGAMYEQFFGPGTRLTVL.

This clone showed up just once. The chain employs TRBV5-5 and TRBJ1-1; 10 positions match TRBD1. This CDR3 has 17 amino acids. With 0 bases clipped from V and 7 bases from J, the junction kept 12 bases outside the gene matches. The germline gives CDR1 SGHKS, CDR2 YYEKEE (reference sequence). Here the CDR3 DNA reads TGTGCCAGCAGCTTGGCCGACGACAGGGGGCGAAGGGATGAAGCTTTCTTT. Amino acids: CASSLADDRGRRDEAFF.

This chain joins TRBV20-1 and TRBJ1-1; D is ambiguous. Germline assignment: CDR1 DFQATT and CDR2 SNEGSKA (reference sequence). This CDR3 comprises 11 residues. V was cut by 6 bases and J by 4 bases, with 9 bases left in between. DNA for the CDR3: TGCAGTGCCACTCATCGCACTGAAGCTTTCTTT. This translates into CSATHRTEAFF.

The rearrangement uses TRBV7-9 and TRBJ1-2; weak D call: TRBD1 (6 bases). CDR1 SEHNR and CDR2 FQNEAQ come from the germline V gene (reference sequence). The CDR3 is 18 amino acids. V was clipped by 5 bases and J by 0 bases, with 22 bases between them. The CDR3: CASSTKSQGQGANYGYTF. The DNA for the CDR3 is TGTGCCAGCAGCACCAAGAGCCAGGGGCAGGGCGCTAACTATGGCTACACCTTC.

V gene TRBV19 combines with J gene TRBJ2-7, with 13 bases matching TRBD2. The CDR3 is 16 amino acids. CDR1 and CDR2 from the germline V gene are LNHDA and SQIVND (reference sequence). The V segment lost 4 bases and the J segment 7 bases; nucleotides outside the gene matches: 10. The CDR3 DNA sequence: TGTGCCAGTAGTAAGGGGTGGACTAGCGGGAGTGGTGAGCAGTACTTC. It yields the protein CASSKGWTSGSGEQYF.

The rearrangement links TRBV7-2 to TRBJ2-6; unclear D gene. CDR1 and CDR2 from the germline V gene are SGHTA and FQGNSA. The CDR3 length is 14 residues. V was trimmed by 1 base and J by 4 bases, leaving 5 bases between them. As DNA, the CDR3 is TGTGCCAGCAGCTTAGGGCCCGGGGCCAACGTCCTGACTTTC. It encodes CASSLGPGANVLTF.